This TCR beta chain was sequenced for a study of cytomegalovirus exposure and HLA in healthy donors. Overall study findings and caveats: Confirmation in vitro established that a few CMV-associated chains were specific for CMV antigens. TCR beta chains numbering about 160 were designated cytomegalovirus-associated.

CDR3 length: 15 amino acids. V was clipped by 3 bases and J by 3 bases; unmatched bases: 5. Germline V gene sequence: CDR1 SGHRS, CDR2 YFSETQ. On this clone itself: Its antigen is unknown.

Use of 60 Vbeta and 13 Jbeta primers characterized the PCR. Data came from immunoSEQ multiplex PCR; TCRdb stores just in-frame clones and leaves some out. The table records fewer than 250,000 clones, roughly 80% of them present only once. The chain is built from TRBV5-1 and TRBJ1-5, with 8 bases matching TRBD1. The sequence came from a young man in good health and CMV-seronegative. Sample: PBMCs. CDR3 in DNA: TGCGCCAGCAGCTATACAGGGGGAGACAATCAGCCCCAGCATTTT. Translating gives CASSYTGGDNQPQHF.